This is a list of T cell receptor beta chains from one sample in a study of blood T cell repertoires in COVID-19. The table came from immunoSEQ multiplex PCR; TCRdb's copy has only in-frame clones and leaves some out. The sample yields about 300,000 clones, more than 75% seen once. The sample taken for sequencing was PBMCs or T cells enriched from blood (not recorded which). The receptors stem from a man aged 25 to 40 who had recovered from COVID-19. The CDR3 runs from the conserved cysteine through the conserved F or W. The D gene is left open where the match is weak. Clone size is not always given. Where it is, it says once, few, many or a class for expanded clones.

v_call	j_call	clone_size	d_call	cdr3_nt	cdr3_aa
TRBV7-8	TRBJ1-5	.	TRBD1	TGTGCCAGCAGCTTAGTAGGGACAGACCGAACCAATCAGCCCCAGCATTTT	CASSLVGTDRTNQPQHF
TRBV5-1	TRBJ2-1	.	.	TGCGCCAGCAGCACTGTCTCGGACGGGGGTGAGCAGTTCTTC	CASSTVSDGGEQFF
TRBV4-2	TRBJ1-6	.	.	TGTGCCAGCAGCCCCCTAGAACTGAATTCACCCCTCCACTTT	CASSPLELNSPLHF
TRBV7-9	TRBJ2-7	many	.	TGTGCCAGCAGCTTAAACCAGGGTGCCTACGAGCAGTACTTC	CASSLNQGAYEQYF
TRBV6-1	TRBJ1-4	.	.	TGTGCCAGCAGTGAGCACGGGGCAACTAATGAAAAACTGTTTTTT	CASSEHGATNEKLFF
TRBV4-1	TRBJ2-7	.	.	TGCGCCAGCAGCCAAGGTGCGGATTCCTACGAGCAGTACTTC	CASSQGADSYEQYF
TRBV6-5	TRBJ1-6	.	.	TGTGCCAGCAGGATGGATGGGGCGGATAATTCACCCCTCCACTTT	CASRMDGADNSPLHF
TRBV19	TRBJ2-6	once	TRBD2	TGTGCCAGTAGCCCACTAGCGGGAGGCTTGGGGGCCAACGTCCTGACTTTC	CASSPLAGGLGANVLTF
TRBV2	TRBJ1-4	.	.	TGTGCCAGCACCTTAGCCGGGGCGCGGGGACTGTTTTTT	CASTLAGARGLFF
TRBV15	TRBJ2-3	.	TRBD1	TGTGCCACCAGCAGAGCACAGGGGGCGGGCACAGATACGCAGTATTTT	CATSRAQGAGTDTQYF
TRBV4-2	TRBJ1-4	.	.	TGTGCCAGCAGCTCTACCATAGCAACTAATGAAAAACTGTTTTTT	CASSSTIATNEKLFF
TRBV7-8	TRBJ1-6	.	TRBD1	TGTGCCAGCAGCCAAGGGACAGAAACCTTAAATTCACCCCTCCACTTT	CASSQGTETLNSPLHF
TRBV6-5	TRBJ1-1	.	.	TGTGCCAGCAGTTCTCCGAGGTGGACTGAAGCTTTCTTT	CASSSPRWTEAFF
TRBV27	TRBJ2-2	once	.	TGTGCCAGCAGTACATACACCGGGGAGCTGTTTTTT	CASSTYTGELFF
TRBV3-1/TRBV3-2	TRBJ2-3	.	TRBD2	TGTGCCAGCAGCCAAGACGGACTAGCAACCCGTCGCGATACGCAGTATTTT	CASSQDGLATRRDTQYF
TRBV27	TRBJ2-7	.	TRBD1	TGTGCCAGCAGGGGGACAGCCTCCTACGAGCAGTACTTC	CASRGTASYEQYF
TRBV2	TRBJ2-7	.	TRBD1	TGTGCCAGCAGGCTACAGGGGCCCTCCTACGAGCAGTACTTC	CASRLQGPSYEQYF
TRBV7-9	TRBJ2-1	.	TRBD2	TGTGCCAGCAGCTTAGTACTAGCGAACTACAATGAGCAGTTCTTC	CASSLVLANYNEQFF
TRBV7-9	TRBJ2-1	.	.	TGTGCCAGCAGCCCGAAGGACAGCTCCTACAATGAGCAGTTCTTC	CASSPKDSSYNEQFF
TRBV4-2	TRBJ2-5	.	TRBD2	TGTGCCAGCAGCCAAGACATTAGTCTAGCGGGTAACCAAGAGACCCAGTACTTC	CASSQDISLAGNQETQYF
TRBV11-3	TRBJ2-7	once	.	TGTGCCACCCAAGAGCGAGGCTCCTACGAGCAGTACTTC	CATQERGSYEQYF
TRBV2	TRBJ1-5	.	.	TGTGCCAGCAGGGCAATTGGGGCGGGACAGCCCCAGCATTTT	CASRAIGAGQPQHF